What follows are 2 T cell receptor beta chains derived from one specimen sequenced in a study of a mutant IDH1 vaccine in newly diagnosed glioma. Described time point: week 23, last vaccination. It was 300 ug of mutant IDH1 20-mer peptide that made up each vaccine dose, given with topical imiquimod. Libraries were prepared by immunoSEQ multiplex PCR; TCRdb keeps only in-frame clonotypes and omits some of them. The sample consists of tens of thousands of clones, roughly 84% of them appearing once. Antigens of these TCRs are unknown. Sequenced material: PBMCs, taken from a glioma patient whose treatment included an IDH1 peptide vaccine. These receptors originate from a man aged 18 to 30 with glioma.

The chain joins TRBV7-2 to TRBJ2-6, with a possible D match to TRBD2 (6 bases). The CDR3 spans 12 residues. V was cut by 7 bases and J by 12 bases, with 13 bases left in between. Germline V CDR1 and CDR2: SGHTA, FQGNSA. The CDR3 sequence is CASKDGSRVLTF. CDR3 DNA sequence: TGTGCCAGCAAGGACGGGAGTCGCGTCCTGACTTTC.

The chain carries TRBV30 and TRBJ1-1, with D hard to call. The CDR3 has 12 residues. The germline CDR1 and CDR2 sequences are GTSNPN and SVGIG (reference sequence). Between the trimmed V and J ends, which lost 1 base and 11 bases, there was a span of 14 bases. Written as DNA, the CDR3 is TGTGCCTGGAGTGCAGATCGCCGCGTGGCTTTCTTT. As protein: CAWSADRRVAFF.